These 22 T cell receptor beta chains came from one sample sequenced in a study of beta chain features in type 1 diabetes. TCRB transcripts that were expressed got sequenced, as all of the isolated RNA had been reverse transcribed. Assay used: immunoSEQ multiplex PCR; TCRdb lists only in-frame clones, some missing. Here the sample spans almost 350,000 clones, 8% being singletons. Sample: central memory CD4+ T cells from blood. The receptors were gathered from a woman younger than 35 in good health.

This clone was observed a handful of times. This rearrangement joins TRBV9 to TRBJ2-1; D call uncertain. Germline assignment: CDR1 SGDLS and CDR2 YYNGEE. V gave up 3 bases and J gave up 0 bases, with 10 bases separating them. This CDR3 region has 15 residues. The CDR3 DNA reads TGTGCCAGCAGCGACATGGGGTACTCCTACAATGAGCAGTTCTTC. The encoded protein is CASSDMGYSYNEQFF.

The gene calls are TRBV27 and TRBJ2-1, with D maybe TRBD2 (6 bases). Germline CDR1 and CDR2: MNHEY and SMNVEV (reference sequence). The CDR3 sequence is 16 residues long. Trimming removed 3 bases at V and 1 base at J, with 13 bases between. In DNA, the CDR3 is TGTGCCAGCAGTTTTCGGCGGGAACCGTCCTACAATGAGCAGTTCTTC. It translates to CASSFRREPSYNEQFF.

To note about this clone: At the DNA level, this CDR3 is encoded by other sequences in the same sample as well. The chain has TRBV7-9 and TRBJ2-5; a possible D gene is TRBD2 (5 bases). V was shortened by 6 bases and J by 1 base, with 9 bases between the two germline ends. Germline V CDR1 and CDR2: SEHNR, FQNEAQ (reference sequence). The CDR3 runs 13 residues. CDR3 residues: CASSLGVQETQYF. CDR3 nucleotide sequence: TGTGCCAGCAGTCTCGGGGTCCAAGAGACCCAGTACTTC.

The sample holds many counts of this clone. The V gene is TRBV7-9, the J gene TRBJ2-1; TRBD2 agrees at 7 bases. Germline CDR1 and CDR2: SEHNR and FQNEAQ (reference sequence). This CDR3 region has 13 residues. CDR3 bases: TGTGCAACCCGGGGGGAACTGGGCAATGAGCAGTTCTTC. It is translated as CATRGELGNEQFF.

The CDR3 is CRGRGAGYTF. The CDR3 coding sequence is TGCAGGGGCCGGGGGGCTGGCTACACCTTC. The chain joins TRBV29-1 to TRBJ1-2; weak D call: TRBD1 (6 bases). Per germline, CDR1 SQVTM and CDR2 ANQGSEA. The CDR3 totals 10 residues.

There are a few counts of this clone. The rearrangement links TRBV2 to TRBJ1-5; D not certain. With 0 bases removed from V and 4 bases from J, the gap between germline ends came to 7 bases. CDR1 SNHLY and CDR2 FYNNEI come from the germline V gene. The CDR3 consists of 14 residues. The CDR3 DNA reads TGTGCCAGCAGTGAAGCGCTTCCGAATCAGCCCCAGCATTTT. Translated: CASSEALPNQPQHF.

For this clone: Other DNA sequences from this sample encode an identical CDR3 as well. This chain uses TRBV6-4 with TRBJ1-1; no definite D call. CDR3 length: 13 residues. Germline V gene sequence: CDR1 MRHNA, CDR2 SNTAGT. V was cut by 4 bases and J by 1 base, with 7 bases left in between. CDR3 nucleotides: TGTGCCAGCAGTGTGGAGGAGAACACTGAAGCTTTCTTT. Its protein is CASSVEENTEAFF.

This clone was detected only a few times. The J gene is TRBJ1-5, the V gene TRBV19; 8 bases are shared with TRBD1. Germline loops: CDR1 LNHDA, CDR2 SQIVND (reference sequence). Losses at the gene ends were 3 bases for V and 9 bases for J; bases not matched to a gene: 7. The CDR3 has 14 residues. The chain's CDR3 is CASSMDRVIRPQHF. CDR3 coding DNA: TGTGCCAGTAGTATGGACAGGGTCATCCGGCCCCAGCATTTT.

This clone was seen only a few times. CDR3 amino acids: CASSRNFEAGAQETQYF. For the CDR3, the DNA is TGTGCCAGCAGCCGCAATTTCGAAGCGGGAGCCCAAGAGACCCAGTACTTC. The chain joins TRBV7-9 to TRBJ2-5, with TRBD2 identical over 8 bases. Germline V gene lookup returns CDR1 SEHNR and CDR2 FQNEAQ (reference sequence). This CDR3 has 17 residues. Trimming cost V 5 bases and J 1 base; bases outside gene matches: 12.

Many counts were recorded for this clone. This chain joins TRBV7-9 and TRBJ1-2, with 7 bases identical to TRBD1. In germline, CDR1 is SEHNR, CDR2 FQNEAQ (reference sequence). Unmatched junction bases numbered 5, after V lost 5 bases and J lost 5 bases. This CDR3 spans 13 amino acids. In DNA form, the CDR3 reads TGTGCCAGCAGCCCCCGGGACAGATATGGCTACACCTTC. Translated, it gives CASSPRDRYGYTF.

This clone was picked up many times. The rearrangement joins TRBV11-2 to TRBJ2-3, with TRBD2 matching over 11 bases. The V gene's germline CDR1 is SGHAT and CDR2 FQNNGV. CDR3 size: 17 residues. The trim removed 5 bases at V and 2 bases at J, leaving 9 bases unmatched. The CDR3 spells CASSPLLAGVSTDTQYF. In DNA form, the CDR3 reads TGTGCCAGCAGCCCATTACTAGCGGGAGTCTCCACAGATACGCAGTATTTT.

There are a few counts of this clone. V gene TRBV28 combines with J gene TRBJ1-1; unclear D gene. Germline CDR1 MDHEN, CDR2 SYDVKM. V shed 2 bases and J shed 0 bases, with 4 bases lying between them. The CDR3 is made up of 13 amino acids. This CDR3 is CASSLGLNTEAFF. The CDR3 region has the DNA TGTGCCAGCAGTTTAGGACTGAACACTGAAGCTTTCTTT.

The genes are TRBV10-3 and TRBJ2-3; D gene unclear. Trimming cost V 10 bases and J 2 bases, with 13 bases left between them. The germline V gene has CDR1 ENHRY and CDR2 SYGVKD. This CDR3 has 13 residues. CDR3 loop: CATSTLITDTQYF. CDR3 nucleotide sequence: TGTGCCACCTCCACTCTTATCACAGATACGCAGTATTTT.

As for this clone: Being one base from a much bigger clone, this may be a read error. V usage is TRBV7-9 and J usage is TRBJ1-1; D gene unclear. The CDR3 runs to 11 residues. Trimming removed 5 bases from V and 3 bases from J, with 4 bases in between. Germline lookup yields CDR1 SEHNR and CDR2 FQNEAQ (reference sequence). This chain's CDR3 is CASSRDTEAFF. The CDR3 coding sequence is TGTGCCAGCAGCCGGGACACTGAAGCTTTCTTT.

The rearrangement joins TRBV5-6 to TRBJ1-2, with D maybe TRBD1 (5 bases). This CDR3 is built from 15 residues. The V gene lost 0 bases and the J gene lost 7 bases, with 16 bases spanning the gap. Germline loops: CDR1 SGHDT, CDR2 YYEEEE. The CDR3 sequence: CASSLGFRVHGGYTF. CDR3 DNA sequence: TGTGCCAGCAGCTTGGGGTTCAGGGTCCATGGTGGCTACACCTTC.

This clone was recorded many times. This rearrangement joins TRBV19 to TRBJ2-1; D gene ambiguous. Trimming left V 1 base short and J 8 bases short, with 9 bases between. Germline CDR1 and CDR2: LNHDA and SQIVND (reference sequence). This CDR3 contains 13 residues. The CDR3 protein is CASSIGPGYEQFF. CDR3 sequence (DNA): TGTGCCAGTAGTATAGGACCCGGCTATGAGCAGTTCTTC.

This clone was seen more than once but under ten times. V and J are TRBV7-3 and TRBJ1-2; 12 bases map to TRBD1. The ends lost 2 bases at V and 6 bases at J; junction bases unmatched: 7. The germline V gene encodes CDR1 SGHTA and CDR2 FQGTGA. The CDR3 loop spans 16 amino acids. In nucleotides, the CDR3 is TGTGCCAGCAGCTTAGATTCTGGGACAGGGGGCAATGGCTACACCTTC. Its protein is CASSLDSGTGGNGYTF.

This clone was seen a few times. This sequence joins TRBV5-4 and TRBJ2-7; 11 nucleotides line up with TRBD2. The CDR3 contains 17 residues. The germline V gene has CDR1 SGHNT and CDR2 YYREEE (reference sequence). Unmatched junction bases numbered 10, after V lost 3 bases and J lost 2 bases. The CDR3 spells CASSSGGLAGGPYEQYF. CDR3 sequence (DNA): TGTGCCAGCAGCTCCGGGGGGCTAGCGGGAGGCCCCTACGAGCAGTACTTC.

The sample holds a few counts of this clone. The rearrangement uses TRBV27 and TRBJ2-7; maybe TRBD1 (7 bases). Germline lookup yields CDR1 MNHEY and CDR2 SMNVEV (reference sequence). Trimming took 5 bases from V and 4 from J, leaving 12 bases between them. The CDR3 sequence is 13 residues long. This CDR3 is CASSPTGRYEQYF. The CDR3 DNA reads TGTGCCAGCAGTCCGACAGGGAGGTACGAGCAGTACTTC.

This clone was seen a handful of times. The CDR3 reads CASSLHSGGSQETQYF. CDR3 in DNA: TGTGCCAGCAGTTTGCATAGCGGGGGTTCCCAAGAGACCCAGTACTTC. The chain combines TRBV28 with TRBJ2-5; TRBD2 matches at 9 bases. Per the germline V gene, CDR1 is MDHEN and CDR2 is SYDVKM. V gave up 3 bases and J gave up 1 base; unmatched junction bases: 6. CDR3 size: 16 residues.

This clone was picked up a small number of times. This chain joins TRBV5-5 and TRBJ2-1; the D is unclear. Germline assignment: CDR1 SGHKS and CDR2 YYEKEE (reference sequence). Trimming took 2 bases from V and 0 from J, leaving 3 bases between them. This CDR3 has 13 amino acids. CDR3 sequence: CASSLRSYNEQFF. CDR3 bases: TGTGCCAGCAGCTTACGCTCCTACAATGAGCAGTTCTTC.

This chain uses TRBV7-9 with TRBJ2-1; D possibly corresponds to TRBD1 (5 bases). Germline V gene sequence: CDR1 SEHNR, CDR2 FQNEAQ (reference sequence). Trimming removed 2 bases from V and 3 bases from J, with 8 bases in between. CDR3 length: 14 residues. CDR3 coding DNA: TGTGCCAGCAGCTTACCAGGGCTCTACAATGAGCAGTTCTTC. Translating it yields CASSLPGLYNEQFF.